Listed here is a single T cell receptor beta chain. The antigen remains unidentified. CDR1 and CDR2 from the germline V gene are SEHNR and FQNEAQ (reference sequence). This CDR3 region has 12 residues. The V gene lost 1 base and the J gene lost 7 bases, with 7 bases spanning the gap. This sample is drawn from a study of vaccination and CD4 T cells after COVID-19. The overall study: Timing of post-vaccine sample collection was a median 72 days after dose two, with a range of 14 to 241. Overlapping spike peptides served as the stimulus for the cells. These peptides came from SARS-CoV-2 and from the common cold coronaviruses HCoV-NL63, HCoV-OC43 and HCoV-229E.

CD4+ T cells that had been cultured provided DNA sequenced with the Oncomine TCR Beta short-read assay. The source of extracted genomic DNA was cultured CD4+ T cells. TCRdb reprocessed the PCR reads with MiXCR, giving one entry per CDR3 protein. Counted here are 8,000 or so distinct CDR3 sequences, 30% to 40% occurring once; the ten biggest clones make up around 19%. The treatment: 10-day PBMC culture with coronavirus spike peptide pools or control peptides (ViraFEST assay). Unexposed donor CD4+ T cells predated the COVID-19 pandemic, collected 2011-2018. Following expansion of antigen-specific T cells with peptide pools, ViraFEST then sequenced TCRs.

This clonotype was obtained from a human donor in good health. The sequencing input was CD4+ T cells from blood, cultured in vitro. The chain combines TRBV7-9 with TRBJ2-5; D unresolved. CDR3 sequence (DNA): TGTGCCAGCAGCTTAGTAGGTGGGACCCAGTACTTC. As protein: CASSLVGGTQYF.